Here is one TCR beta chain with its context. J lost 2 bases, V lost 1 base, and 13 bases had no gene match. In germline, CDR1 is SGHTA, CDR2 FQGNSA. The CDR3 totals 18 residues. Study processing details: The authors estimated nucleated cell counts from reference gene primer amplification. This table comes from immunoSEQ multiplex PCR, and its TCRdb copy is limited to in-frame clones, with some not included. For V, J and clone size, that table is used; D and trimming come from the DNA. This sample has fewer than 300,000 clones, with 70% to 90% found just once. The entry originates in a study of blood T cell repertoires in COVID-19. Study-level information: The United States, Italy and Spain were the sources of the acute and convalescent COVID-19 samples.

The clonotype originates from a man aged 45-60 years with active or convalescent COVID-19. V and J are TRBV7-2 and TRBJ2-7; 8 bases are a match to TRBD2. Sequencing used peripheral blood. CDR3 bases: TGTGCCAGCAGCTTAGGTTTTATAAGCAGCGGGAGAGCCTACGAGCAGTACTTC. Its protein product is CASSLGFISSGRAYEQYF.